The text below deals with one T cell receptor beta chain. Measured with immunoSEQ multiplex PCR; TCRdb has only the in-frame clones, and not every one. The table has fewer than 95,000 clones, around 83% seen once. The data are from a study of control samples from healthy donors and cancer patients. Trimming stripped 10 bases from V and 3 bases from J, with 12 bases between. The CDR3 is 12 amino acids. CDR1 and CDR2 (germline): MNHEY, SVGAGI. The sequence derives from a woman in her forties or fifties in good health. Material: blood. The chain links TRBV6-5 to TRBJ1-2; D uncertain. CDR3 nucleotides: TGTGCCACACGGAGGGTTGACTATGGCTACACCTTC. Translation: CATRRVDYGYTF.